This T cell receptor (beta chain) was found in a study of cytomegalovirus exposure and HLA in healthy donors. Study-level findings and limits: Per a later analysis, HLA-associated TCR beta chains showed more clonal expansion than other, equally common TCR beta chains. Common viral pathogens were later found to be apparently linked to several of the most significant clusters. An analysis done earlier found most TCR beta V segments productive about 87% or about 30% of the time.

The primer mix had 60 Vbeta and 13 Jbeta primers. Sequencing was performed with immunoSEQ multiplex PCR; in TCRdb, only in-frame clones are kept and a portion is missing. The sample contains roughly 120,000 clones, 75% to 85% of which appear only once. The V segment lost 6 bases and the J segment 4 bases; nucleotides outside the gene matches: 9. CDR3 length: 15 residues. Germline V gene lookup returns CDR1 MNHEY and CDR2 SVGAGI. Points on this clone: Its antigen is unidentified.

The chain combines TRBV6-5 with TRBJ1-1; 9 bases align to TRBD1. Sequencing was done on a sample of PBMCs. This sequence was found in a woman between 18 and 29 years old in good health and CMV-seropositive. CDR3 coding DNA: TGTGCCAGCAGCTCGACAGGGGGTCTTCGCACTGAAGCTTTCTTT. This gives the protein CASSSTGGLRTEAFF.